One sample yielded the 8 T cell receptor beta chains listed below, sequenced in a study of T cells after yellow fever vaccination. TCRdb processed the 5' RACE reads anew with MiXCR; each CDR3 protein has one entry. The top ten hold around 38% of the sample, which has tens of thousands of distinct CDR3 sequences, approximately 7% seen once. The material was CD8+ T cells sorted from PBMCs, obtained on the day of the first yellow fever vaccination. The receptors derive from a man aged 18 to 29 who received the YFV17D yellow fever vaccine.

This clonotype was observed many times. This rearrangement joins TRBV4-1 to TRBJ1-1; a possible D gene is TRBD1 (5 bases). The V end was cut by 1 base, the J end by 0 bases, with 9 bases between. The germline gives CDR1 MGHRA, CDR2 YSYEKL. The CDR3 totals 15 residues. This CDR3 reads CASSQVTGMNTEAFF. CDR3 bases: TGCGCCAGCAGCCAAGTCACAGGAATGAACACTGAAGCTTTCTTT.

CDR3 DNA sequence: TGTGCCAGCAGCTCCTGGACAGGGACAGTTACGAACACCGGGGAGCTGTTTTTT. Protein sequence: CASSSWTGTVTNTGELFF. The rearrangement uses TRBV11-2 and TRBJ2-2; 8 bases align to TRBD1. This CDR3 is built from 18 residues. From germline, CDR1 is SGHAT and CDR2 FQNNGV. After removal of 4 bases from V and 0 bases from J, the junction contained 10 bases not matched to a gene.

A note on this clonotype: Sequence at one end of the junction differs from germline and may be a read error. V is TRBV3-1 and J is TRBJ2-1, with D perhaps TRBD2 (5 bases). Germline V gene lookup returns CDR1 LGHDT and CDR2 YNNKEL (reference sequence). CDR3 length equals 15 residues. CDR3 region: CASSPWKGAYNVQFF. CDR3 sequence (DNA): TGTGCCAGCAGCCCCTGGAAGGGAGCCTACAATGTGCAGTTCTTC.

The rearrangement links TRBV7-2 to TRBJ2-5; D may be TRBD1 (6 bases). From germline, CDR1 is SGHTA and CDR2 FQGNSA. Trimming left V 5 bases short and J 0 bases short, with 10 bases between. CDR3 size: 14 residues. CDR3 loop: CASSTTGYQETQYF. CDR3 nucleotide sequence: TGTGCCAGCAGCACAACAGGGTACCAAGAGACCCAGTACTTC.

This clonotype has ten or more counts. V usage is TRBV6-4 and J usage is TRBJ2-3; 9 nucleotides align to TRBD2. J was trimmed by 5 bases and V by 2 bases; bases with no gene match: 5. The CDR3 is 15 amino acids. Germline CDR1 is MRHNA and CDR2 is SNTAGT. CDR3 in amino acids: CASSDGAGGQDTQYF. CDR3 in DNA: TGTGCCAGCAGTGACGGTGCGGGGGGGCAAGATACGCAGTATTTT.

The table lists this clonotype with many counts. The chain's CDR3 is CASSSRGADTQYF. CDR3 coding DNA: TGTGCCAGCAGCTCTCGGGGGGCAGATACGCAGTATTTT. The chain employs TRBV7-9 and TRBJ2-3; 7 bases fit TRBD2. With 4 bases clipped from V and 4 bases from J, the junction kept 2 bases outside the gene matches. The length of the CDR3 is 13 residues. Germline-derived CDR1 and CDR2 are SEHNR and FQNEAQ (reference sequence).

This clonotype is termed medium-sized. The chain links TRBV7-8 to TRBJ2-1, with 11 bases aligning to TRBD1. Per the germline V gene, CDR1 is SGHVS and CDR2 is FQNEAQ. The V segment lost 2 bases and the J segment 5 bases; nucleotides outside the gene matches: 5. This CDR3 contains 16 residues. DNA for the CDR3: TGTGCCAGCAGCTTACAAGGGACAGGGGGTAACAATGAGCAGTTCTTC. It is translated as CASSLQGTGGNNEQFF. Full variable domain (missing parts from reference TRBV7-8 and TRBJ2-1): GAGVSQSPRYKVAKRGQDVALRCDPISGHVSLFWYQQALGQGPEFLTYFQNEAQLDKSGLPSDRFFAERPEGSVSTLKIQRTQQEDSAVYLCASSLQGTGGNNEQFFGPGTRLTVL.

This clonotype showed up just a few times. The rearrangement uses TRBV27 and TRBJ2-7; 10 nucleotides line up with TRBD1. The CDR3 loop spans 15 amino acids. The germline V gene has CDR1 MNHEY and CDR2 SMNVEV (reference sequence). V lost 1 base to trimming and J lost 3 bases; unmatched junction nucleotides: 3. CDR3: CASSLFGTGVYEQYF. DNA for the CDR3: TGTGCCAGCAGTTTATTTGGGACAGGGGTCTACGAGCAGTACTTC.